The 32 T cell receptor beta chains given below trace back to one sample, sequenced in a study of blood T cell repertoires in COVID-19. Generated by immunoSEQ multiplex PCR, the TCRdb table keeps only in-frame clones and is missing some. The repertoire includes about 220,000 clones, 85% of them detected once, and more than 2% sits in the top ten. The specimen sequenced was peripheral blood. The receptors come from a woman in her 70s with COVID-19, enrolled during active disease.

J is TRBJ2-1 and V is TRBV6-6; 7 bases fit TRBD1. The CDR3 extends over 14 amino acids. V lost 7 bases to trimming and J lost 0 bases; unmatched junction nucleotides: 3. CDR1 is MNHNY, CDR2 SVGAGI, per germline (reference sequence). CDR3 loop: CASNQGDSYNEQFF. The CDR3 nucleotides read TGTGCCAGCAATCAGGGGGACTCCTACAATGAGCAGTTCTTC.

The V gene is TRBV6-2 or TRBV6-3, the J gene TRBJ2-2; D remains unclear. The CDR3 covers 12 residues. The ends were cut back, 3 bases at V and 6 bases at J, with 5 bases in the middle. Germline V gene sequence: CDR1 MNHEY, CDR2 SVGEGT. The CDR3 region is CASSYSAGELFF. The CDR3 DNA sequence: TGTGCCAGCAGTTATTCTGCCGGGGAGCTGTTTTTT.

The rearrangement uses TRBV30 and TRBJ2-1; D is undetermined. Germline CDR1 reads GTSNPN; CDR2 reads SVGIG (reference sequence). With 0 bases removed from V and 10 bases from J, the gap between germline ends came to 10 bases. This CDR3 is 12 amino acids long. The CDR3 DNA follows: TGTGCCTGGAGTGTCAGGTTTGGCGAGCAGTTCTTC. Its translation is CAWSVRFGEQFF.

The chain recombines TRBV4-1 with TRBJ1-1; D gene unclear. V was clipped by 1 base and J by 5 bases, with 11 bases between them. Germline lookup yields CDR1 MGHRA and CDR2 YSYEKL. The CDR3 has 14 amino acids. Written as DNA, the CDR3 is TGCGCCAGCAGCCAAGCTGTAGTTTTTACTGAAGCTTTCTTT. Translating gives CASSQAVVFTEAFF.

The CDR3 DNA sequence: TGTGCCATCTCGTCCGGGTCCGGGGCCAACGTCCTGACTTTC. Translating gives CAISSGSGANVLTF. This chain uses TRBV10-3 with TRBJ2-6, with unresolved D. This CDR3 has 14 amino acids. Looked up from germline, CDR1 is ENHRY and CDR2 is SYGVKD. Trimming removed 8 bases at V and 4 bases at J, with 12 bases between.

This clone came up once. The chain couples TRBV19 to TRBJ2-5, with D tentatively TRBD2 (5 bases). The V and J ends lost 7 bases and 3 bases respectively, with 6 bases between them. CDR1 is LNHDA, CDR2 SQIVND, per germline (reference sequence). The CDR3 loop spans 11 amino acids. CDR3 in amino acids: CASKGEETQYF. In DNA form, the CDR3 reads TGTGCCAGTAAGGGAGAAGAGACCCAGTACTTC.

This clone was picked up one time. This sequence joins TRBV7-2 and TRBJ1-1; the match to TRBD1 covers 7 bases. The CDR3 consists of 14 residues. Germline lookup yields CDR1 SGHTA and CDR2 FQGNSA. J lost 4 bases, V lost 2 bases, and 4 bases had no gene match. CDR3 loop: CASSLKAGGTEAFF. CDR3 bases: TGTGCCAGCAGCTTAAAAGCAGGGGGCACTGAAGCTTTCTTT.

This rearrangement joins TRBV7-9 to TRBJ2-1; 8 bases align to TRBD1. Trimming removed 5 bases from V and 4 bases from J; junction bases left unmatched: 7. Germline V lookup: CDR1 SEHNR, CDR2 FQNEAQ (reference sequence). The CDR3 loop spans 15 amino acids. The CDR3 here is CASSQDRATYNEQFF. The DNA of the CDR3 is TGTGCCAGCAGCCAGGACAGGGCAACTTACAATGAGCAGTTCTTC.

The chain employs TRBV2 and TRBJ2-2; D is uncertain. This CDR3 contains 11 residues. Germline CDR1 is SNHLY and CDR2 is FYNNEI. The ends were cut back, 8 bases at V and 6 bases at J, with 7 bases in the middle. The CDR3 region is CASVFAGELFF. CDR3 DNA sequence: TGTGCCAGCGTCTTCGCCGGGGAGCTGTTTTTT.

The table lists this clone with a count of one. The chain employs TRBV6-2 or TRBV6-3 and TRBJ1-2; 7 nucleotides align to TRBD1. Germline CDR1 and CDR2: MNHEY and SVGEGT. The ends lost 5 bases at V and 2 bases at J; junction bases unmatched: 8. The CDR3 is 15 residues long. As DNA, the CDR3 is TGTGCCAGCAGTCTCCGGACAGGAGCCAACTATGGCTACACCTTC. This codes for CASSLRTGANYGYTF.

V usage is TRBV19 and J usage is TRBJ2-1; D perhaps matches TRBD1 (6 bases). The CDR3 length is 16 residues. Trimming removed 6 bases at V and 0 bases at J, with 15 bases between. CDR1 LNHDA and CDR2 SQIVND come from the germline V gene (reference sequence). CDR3 DNA sequence: TGTGCCAGTAGGGACAGCTTCATCAGCTCCTACAATGAGCAGTTCTTC. Its protein is CASRDSFISSYNEQFF.

The chain has TRBV6-4 and TRBJ2-5; 8 nucleotides agree with TRBD2. Per the germline V gene, CDR1 is MRHNA and CDR2 is SNTAGT. After removal of 3 bases from V and 10 bases from J, the junction contained 7 bases not matched to a gene. The CDR3 loop spans 13 amino acids. In DNA, the CDR3 is TGTGCCAGCAGTGAAAAAGCGGGAGTGGACCAGTACTTC. The encoded protein is CASSEKAGVDQYF.

V usage is TRBV5-1 and J usage is TRBJ1-2; D unclear. Trimming cost V 9 bases and J 8 bases, with 11 bases left between them. This CDR3 has 10 residues. Germline V CDR1 and CDR2: SGHRS, YFSETQ. The CDR3 sequence is CAIRPVGYTF. CDR3 coding DNA: TGCGCCATCCGTCCCGTCGGCTACACCTTC.

For this clone: The junction shows a germline mismatch at one end, possibly a read error. The rearrangement links TRBV7-7 to TRBJ1-3, with D possibly matching TRBD1 (6 bases). The CDR3 is 14 residues long. The germline V gene encodes CDR1 SSHAT and CDR2 FNYEAQ (reference sequence). The CDR3 coding sequence is TGTGCTAGCAGCTTGGGGACATCTGGAAACACCATATATTTT. It yields the protein CASSLGTSGNTIYF.

The V call is TRBV5-8, the J call TRBJ2-1, with 8 bases identical to TRBD2. The junction had 15 bases not matched to a gene; V was cut back by 6 bases and J by 7 bases. This CDR3 spans 16 amino acids. The germline gives CDR1 SGHTS, CDR2 YDEGEE. CDR3: CASTPWAGGIENEQFF. The CDR3 nucleotides are TGTGCCAGCACCCCCTGGGCGGGAGGTATAGAAAATGAGCAGTTCTTC.

The genes are TRBV19 and TRBJ1-1, with D hard to call. The V gene lost 4 bases and the J gene lost 0 bases, with 6 bases spanning the gap. Germline assignment: CDR1 LNHDA and CDR2 SQIVND (reference sequence). CDR3 length equals 13 residues. CDR3 in amino acids: CASSTQVNTEAFF. The CDR3 region has the DNA TGTGCCAGTAGTACCCAGGTGAACACTGAAGCTTTCTTT.

The chain combines TRBV12-5 with TRBJ1-6; D not resolved. The CDR3 is 15 amino acids. Germline CDR1 reads LGHNT; CDR2 reads FRNRAP. V was cut by 1 base and J by 2 bases, with 6 bases left in between. The CDR3 here is CASGLAQTYNSPLHF. In nucleotides, the CDR3 is TGTGCTAGTGGTTTGGCCCAGACCTATAATTCACCCCTCCACTTT.

The chain couples TRBV25-1 to TRBJ2-1, with 15 bases lining up with TRBD2. The CDR3 runs 17 residues. Germline-derived CDR1 and CDR2 are MGHDK and SYGVNS. J gave up 8 bases and V 4 bases, and 9 bases lay outside the gene matches. CDR3 amino acids: CASSATSGLAGGDEQFF. CDR3 in DNA: TGTGCCAGCAGTGCAACATCGGGACTAGCGGGAGGTGATGAGCAGTTCTTC.

This chain uses TRBV29-1 with TRBJ2-1; perhaps TRBD1 as D (7 bases). CDR1 SQVTM and CDR2 ANQGSEA come from the germline V gene. The CDR3 has 13 residues. Trimming removed 5 bases from V and 10 bases from J, with 18 bases in between. The CDR3 nucleotides read TGCAGCGTTTCCGGGACTTCCAGGGGGGAGCAGTTCTTC. Translating it yields CSVSGTSRGEQFF.

This chain links TRBV5-1 with TRBJ2-3; 13 nucleotides match TRBD2. The CDR3 length is 16 residues. With 4 bases clipped from V and 6 bases from J, the junction kept 8 bases outside the gene matches. The germline V gene encodes CDR1 SGHRS and CDR2 YFSETQ. The CDR3 sequence: CASSVGTSGAGDTQYF. CDR3 DNA sequence: TGCGCCAGCAGCGTGGGGACTAGCGGGGCGGGGGATACGCAGTATTTT. The variable domain in full, with the rest retrieved from reference TRBV5-1 and TRBJ2-3, is KAGVTQTPRYLIKTRGQQVTLSCSPISGHRSVSWYQQTPGQGLQFLFEYFSETQRNKGNFPGRFSGRQFSNSRSEMNVSTLELGDSALYLCASSVGTSGAGDTQYFGPGTRLTVL.

This chain links TRBV11-3 with TRBJ1-6, with TRBD1 matching 7 bases. J lost 7 bases, V lost 5 bases, and 5 bases had no gene match. Germline V gene data show CDR1 as SGHNT and CDR2 as YENEEA. The CDR3 runs to 14 residues. The CDR3 coding sequence is TGTGCCAGCAGCCTCCGGGACAGAAATTCACCCCTCCACTTT. Amino acid sequence: CASSLRDRNSPLHF. Together with reference TRBV11-3 and TRBJ1-6, the CDR3 gives the full variable domain: EAGVVQSPRYKIIEKKQPVAFWCNPISGHNTLYWYLQNLGQGPELLIRYENEEAVDDSQLPKDRFSAERLKGVDSTLKIQPAELGDSAVYLCASSLRDRNSPLHFGNGTRLTVT.

V usage is TRBV6-1 and J usage is TRBJ1-2; tentatively, D is TRBD1 (6 bases). This CDR3 region has 14 residues. Germline V gene data show CDR1 as MNHNS and CDR2 as SASEGT. The V end lost 3 bases, the J end lost 3 bases, and 11 bases lay between the germline ends. The CDR3: CASSEAGDDYGYTF. The CDR3 bases are TGTGCCAGCAGTGAGGCAGGGGACGACTATGGCTACACCTTC.

This clone was counted once. This chain connects TRBV4-3 to TRBJ2-7, with 9 bases aligning to TRBD2. V trimming: 3 bases; J trimming: 3 bases; junction bases outside the gene matches: 3. CDR1 LGHNA and CDR2 YSLEER come from the germline V gene. This CDR3 contains 14 residues. CDR3 nucleotide sequence: TGCGCCAGCAGCCAGGCGGGAGGGAACTACGAGCAGTACTTC. Translation gives CASSQAGGNYEQYF.

J is TRBJ1-2 and V is TRBV6-2 or TRBV6-3; a possible D gene is TRBD1 (5 bases). Germline V gives CDR1 MNHEY, CDR2 SVGEGT. The CDR3 consists of 14 residues. V was pared by 0 bases and J by 2 bases, with 7 bases between. The DNA for the CDR3 is TGTGCCAGCAGTTACTCGACAGAGAACTATGGCTACACCTTC. The encoded protein is CASSYSTENYGYTF.

The chain uses TRBV6-5 and TRBJ2-5; D might be TRBD1 (6 bases). The CDR3 extends over 13 amino acids. Trimming removed 6 bases at V and 3 bases at J, with 11 bases between. The germline V gene encodes CDR1 MNHEY and CDR2 SVGAGI. The DNA for the CDR3 is TGTGCCAGCAGCCCACAGGGAGAAGAGACCCAGTACTTC. Translated: CASSPQGEETQYF.

This rearrangement joins TRBV7-9 to TRBJ1-2; 8 nucleotides agree with TRBD1. Germline CDR1 reads SEHNR; CDR2 reads FQNEAQ (reference sequence). V shed 3 bases and J 4 bases; nucleotides not matched to a gene: 10. The CDR3 contains 16 residues. CDR3 nucleotides: TGTGCCAGCAGCTTCTCTTCGGACAGGGATGGCTATGGCTACACCTTC. Translation: CASSFSSDRDGYGYTF.

This chain uses TRBV5-1 with TRBJ2-5, with 14 bases matching TRBD2. This CDR3 comprises 18 residues. Germline lookup yields CDR1 SGHRS and CDR2 YFSETQ. V shed 1 base and J 4 bases; nucleotides not matched to a gene: 9. DNA of the CDR3: TGCGCCAGCAGCTTGAGGCCCGGGACTAGCGGGAGTCTAGAGACCCAGTACTTC. This codes for CASSLRPGTSGSLETQYF. Using reference TRBV5-1 and TRBJ2-5 for the parts outside the CDR3, the full variable domain is KAGVTQTPRYLIKTRGQQVTLSCSPISGHRSVSWYQQTPGQGLQFLFEYFSETQRNKGNFPGRFSGRQFSNSRSEMNVSTLELGDSALYLCASSLRPGTSGSLETQYFGPGTRLLVL.

CDR3 DNA: TGTGCCAGCTCACCGGGACAGGGGGGAGATGGCTACACCTTC. Translated, it gives CASSPGQGGDGYTF. The chain is built from TRBV18 and TRBJ1-2; 11 bases line up with TRBD1. V dropped 3 bases and J dropped 6; count of bases not matched to a gene: 3. The CDR3 totals 14 residues. Germline assignment: CDR1 KGHSH and CDR2 LQKENI.

For the CDR3, the DNA is TGTGCCAGCAGCTTAGTAGGGACAGGGGGCGGCGAGCAGTACTTC. Residues: CASSLVGTGGGEQYF. J is TRBJ2-7 and V is TRBV7-2; 12 positions match TRBD1. Germline trimming cut 1 base from V and 6 bases from J; bases unmatched to any gene: 4. Looked up from germline, CDR1 is SGHTA and CDR2 is FQGNSA. The CDR3 sequence is 15 residues long.

V is TRBV18 and J is TRBJ1-2, with a possible D match to TRBD1 (6 bases). Germline lookup yields CDR1 KGHSH and CDR2 LQKENI. The V gene lost 3 bases and the J gene lost 4 bases, with 12 bases spanning the gap. CDR3 length: 14 residues. CDR3 nucleotides: TGTGCCAGCTCACCCCCTGCGGGGGCCTATGGCTACACCTTC. Its protein product is CASSPPAGAYGYTF. Supplemented by reference TRBV18 and TRBJ1-2, the full variable domain reads NAGVMQNPRHLVRRRGQEARLRCSPMKGHSHVYWYRQLPEEGLKFMVYLQKENIIDESGMPKERFSAEFPKEGPSILRIQQVVRGDSAAYFCASSPPAGAYGYTFGSGTRLTVV.

The chain employs TRBV2 and TRBJ2-2, with D possibly being TRBD2 (6 bases). This CDR3 is built from 14 residues. Germline-derived CDR1 and CDR2 are SNHLY and FYNNEI. V was clipped by 3 bases and J by 6 bases, with 11 bases between them. This chain's CDR3 is CASSENLASGELFF. The CDR3 region has the DNA TGTGCCAGCAGTGAGAATCTAGCGTCCGGGGAGCTGTTTTTT. The variable domain in full, completed from reference TRBV2 and TRBJ2-2, reads EPEVTQTPSHQVTQMGQEVILRCVPISNHLYFYWYRQILGQKVEFLVSFYNNEISEKSEIFDDQFSVERPDGSNFTLKIRSTKLEDSAMYFCASSENLASGELFFGEGSRLTVL.

This clone was found a few times. The chain uses TRBV5-1 and TRBJ2-7; the D gene is possibly TRBD2 (5 bases). This CDR3 comprises 15 residues. Germline V lookup: CDR1 SGHRS, CDR2 YFSETQ. Deletions cut 0 bases from V and 3 bases from J, with 13 bases between. The CDR3 here is CASSLDAGGGYEQYF. In DNA form, the CDR3 reads TGCGCCAGCAGCTTGGATGCAGGAGGTGGCTACGAGCAGTACTTC.